This T cell receptor beta chain derives from a study of shared T cell receptors in the human thymus. Assay: immunoSEQ multiplex PCR; the TCRdb copy retains only in-frame clones and omits some. The data show 500,000 to 750,000 clones, with more than 75% seen just once and 0.0095% to 0.011% held by the top ten. This CDR3 has 18 residues. Germline V gene lookup returns CDR1 SEHNR and CDR2 FQNEAQ (reference sequence). The V end was cut by 3 bases, the J end by 2 bases, with 23 bases between. These data were also filed under a second study, of human thymus T cells. From that paper: Corrective cardiac surgery supplied the resected thymus tissue.

The rearrangement joins TRBV7-9 to TRBJ2-7; D gene unclear. Sequencing input: thymocytes. This sequence originates from a boy under two years old with a congenital heart defect. Here the CDR3 DNA reads TGTGCCAGCAGCTTCCCGAGCTCGGCCGCTCGAGGTCCCTACGAGCAGTACTTC. Its translation is CASSFPSSAARGPYEQYF.